One sample yielded the 17 T cell receptor beta chains listed below, sequenced in a study of T cells in Graves' hyperthyroidism and ophthalmopathy. TCR beta CDR3 regions were amplified from RNA. The HTBI primer set drove a first-round RT-PCR of the TCR CDR3. TCRdb redid the calling of the multiplex PCR reads with MiXCR, one entry per CDR3 protein. The sample yields some 500,000 distinct CDR3 sequences, roughly 14% seen once. Sequencing used blood. These receptor sequences come from a young woman with Graves' hyperthyroidism.

The chain couples TRBV30 to TRBJ2-2; tentatively, D is TRBD1 or TRBD2 (5 bases each). Germline V lookup: CDR1 GTSNPN, CDR2 SVGIG (reference sequence). Trimming left V 4 bases short and J 3 bases short, with 12 bases between. The CDR3 has 14 residues. In DNA, the CDR3 is TGTGCCTGGACCGGGACCGGTCACACCGGGGAGCTGTTTTTT. Translation: CAWTGTGHTGELFF.

The table lists this clonotype with a few counts. With a much larger clone just one base away, this may be a read error. The genes are TRBV10-3 and TRBJ1-2, with 9 positions matching TRBD1. The germline V gene has CDR1 ENHRY and CDR2 SYGVKD. The CDR3 runs to 15 residues. The DNA for the CDR3 is TGTACCATCAGTGAGTCTCGAACAGGGGGCAGCGGCTACACCTTC. It is translated as CTISESRTGGSGYTF.

This clonotype was seen a handful of times. The V and J genes are TRBV12-3 or TRBV12-4 and TRBJ2-1; 9 bases match TRBD2. V dropped 5 bases and J dropped 8; count of bases not matched to a gene: 13. The CDR3 has 16 residues. The CDR3 spells CASSDRSREGRDEQFF. CDR3 coding DNA: TGTGCCAGCAGTGACCGGTCGCGGGAGGGCCGAGATGAGCAGTTCTTC.

This clonotype was seen ten or more times. The V gene is TRBV2, the J gene TRBJ2-7; D is possibly TRBD2 (6 bases). The germline V gene encodes CDR1 SNHLY and CDR2 FYNNEI. CDR3 size: 16 residues. The germline V and J ends were trimmed by 7 bases and 0 bases, with 19 bases remaining between them. The CDR3 DNA reads TGTGCCAGCAAGGGACGGGGGACTGTCAGCTCCTACGAGCAGTACGTC. Translation: CASKGRGTVSSYEQYV.

The sample holds many counts of this clonotype. The chain has TRBV13 and TRBJ1-1, with D unresolved. Germline V CDR1 and CDR2: PRHDT, FYEKMQ (reference sequence). CDR3 length equals 13 residues. V gave up 5 bases and J gave up 4 bases, with 11 bases separating them. In DNA, the CDR3 is TGTGCCAGCAGCGACCGTAGCCCCACTGAAGCTTTCTTT. Translating it yields CASSDRSPTEAFF.

This clonotype showed up just a few times. The rearrangement links TRBV19 to TRBJ1-1; D unresolved. Trimming removed 2 bases from V and 8 bases from J, with 6 bases in between. The length of the CDR3 is 11 residues. The germline V gene has CDR1 LNHDA and CDR2 SQIVND (reference sequence). The CDR3 DNA follows: TGTGCCAGTAGTATAATTGGAGAAGCTTTCTTT. It yields the protein CASSIIGEAFF.

The rearrangement links TRBV5-6 to TRBJ2-4, with 10 nucleotides matching TRBD2. V lost 4 bases to trimming and J lost 0 bases; unmatched junction nucleotides: 4. Germline V gene lookup returns CDR1 SGHDT and CDR2 YYEEEE. This CDR3 has 16 amino acids. The CDR3 region is CASSQGLALAKNIQYF. The DNA of the CDR3 is TGTGCCAGCAGCCAGGGACTAGCGCTAGCCAAAAACATTCAGTACTTC.

This clonotype was seen ten or more times. The chain has TRBV6-2 or TRBV6-3 and TRBJ2-7; D is perhaps TRBD1 or TRBD2 (5 bases each). Between the trimmed V and J ends, which lost 5 bases and 2 bases, there was a span of 19 bases. This CDR3 contains 16 residues. In germline, CDR1 is MNHEY, CDR2 SVGEGT. This CDR3 is CASSNWDGGYTYEQYF. In nucleotides, the CDR3 is TGTGCCAGCAGTAACTGGGACGGCGGGTATACCTACGAGCAGTACTTC.

This chain uses TRBV19 with TRBJ2-6; 7 bases map to TRBD2. The CDR3 contains 18 residues. Germline V gives CDR1 LNHDA, CDR2 SQIVND (reference sequence). V was pared by 3 bases and J by 3 bases, with 11 bases of the junction left unmatched. The CDR3 nucleotides are TGTGCCAGTAGTATCACGCGGGGCGGACTAGGTGGGGCCAACGTCCTGACTTTC. Protein: CASSITRGGLGGANVLTF.

This clonotype was counted only a few times. V is TRBV6-1 and J is TRBJ2-5; 16 bases are shared with TRBD2. CDR1 MNHNS and CDR2 SASEGT come from the germline V gene. With 7 bases clipped from V and 5 bases from J, the junction kept 10 bases outside the gene matches. The CDR3 extends over 17 amino acids. CDR3 sequence (DNA): TGTGCCAGCATCTGGGGGACTAGCGGGAGGGGGGGGGAGACCCAGTACTTC. Translation gives CASIWGTSGRGGETQYF.

The V gene is TRBV6-5, the J gene TRBJ2-6, with no clear D. The V gene lost 0 bases and the J gene lost 0 bases, with 6 bases spanning the gap. CDR1 and CDR2 from the germline V gene are MNHEY and SVGAGI. The CDR3 is made up of 16 amino acids. The chain's CDR3 is CASSYSSSSGANVLTF. For the CDR3, the DNA is TGTGCCAGCAGTTACTCCAGTAGCTCTGGGGCCAACGTCCTGACTTTC.

In the case of this clonotype: One junction end does not reproduce the germline sequence, and a read error may be involved. The J gene is TRBJ2-2, the V gene TRBV19; perhaps TRBD2 as D (5 bases). The CDR3 loop spans 17 amino acids. Germline CDR1 and CDR2: LNHDA and SQIVND (reference sequence). The CDR3 spells CASSRTARYERTGELLF. The CDR3 DNA is TGTGCCAGTAGTCGAACCGCGAGGTACGAACGTACCGGGGAGCTGCTTTTT.

There are many counts of this clonotype. The J gene is TRBJ1-5, the V gene TRBV12-3 or TRBV12-4; D uncertain. With 3 bases removed from V and 0 bases from J, the gap between germline ends came to 9 bases. This CDR3 is built from 15 residues. Here the CDR3 reads CASSFWGDSNQPQHF. The CDR3 DNA reads as TGTGCCAGCAGTTTTTGGGGAGATAGCAATCAGCCCCAGCATTTT.

The CDR3 DNA is TGCGCCAGCAGCCTGAAAAATGAGCAGTTCTTC. Residues: CASSLKNEQFF. The chain couples TRBV5-1 to TRBJ2-1, with D uncertain. With 4 bases removed from V and 7 bases from J, the gap between germline ends came to 6 bases. The CDR3 covers 11 residues. Germline V CDR1 and CDR2: SGHRS, YFSETQ. Full variable domain (rest looked up from reference TRBV5-1 and TRBJ2-1): KAGVTQTPRYLIKTRGQQVTLSCSPISGHRSVSWYQQTPGQGLQFLFEYFSETQRNKGNFPGRFSGRQFSNSRSEMNVSTLELGDSALYLCASSLKNEQFFGPGTRLTVL.

The chain carries TRBV14 and TRBJ2-3; perhaps TRBD1 as D (5 bases). Germline V CDR1 and CDR2: SGHDN, FVKESK. This CDR3 is built from 12 residues. Trimming removed 4 bases from V and 13 bases from J, with 15 bases in between. Written as DNA, the CDR3 is TGTGCCAGCAGCCCGAGGACACGCTTAAAGTATTTT. Protein sequence: CASSPRTRLKYF.

This clonotype appeared many times. This chain uses TRBV3-1 with TRBJ2-3; D remains unclear. The germline V gene has CDR1 LGHDT and CDR2 YNNKEL (reference sequence). CDR3 length: 14 residues. Trimming removed 0 bases from V and 8 bases from J, with 12 bases in between. The chain's CDR3 is CASSQEGSSGTQYF. The DNA for the CDR3 is TGTGCCAGCAGCCAAGAGGGTAGCTCAGGTACGCAGTATTTT.

This clonotype was recorded at least ten times. The CDR3 loop is CASSLVAHRDYRTTNEKLFF. CDR3 nucleotide sequence: TGTGCCAGCAGCTTAGTGGCCCACCGAGACTACAGAACAACTAATGAAAAACTGTTTTTT. The chain couples TRBV11-2 to TRBJ1-4; D gene ambiguous. Looked up from germline, CDR1 is SGHAT and CDR2 is FQNNGV. V lost 1 base and J 0 bases, leaving 21 bases between the germline ends. The CDR3 runs 20 residues. Using reference TRBV11-2 and TRBJ1-4 for the parts outside the CDR3, the full variable domain is EAGVAQSPRYKIIEKRQSVAFWCNPISGHATLYWYQQILGQGPKLLIQFQNNGVVDDSQLPKDRFSAERLKGVDSTLKIQPAKLEDSAVYLCASSLVAHRDYRTTNEKLFFGSGTQLSVL.